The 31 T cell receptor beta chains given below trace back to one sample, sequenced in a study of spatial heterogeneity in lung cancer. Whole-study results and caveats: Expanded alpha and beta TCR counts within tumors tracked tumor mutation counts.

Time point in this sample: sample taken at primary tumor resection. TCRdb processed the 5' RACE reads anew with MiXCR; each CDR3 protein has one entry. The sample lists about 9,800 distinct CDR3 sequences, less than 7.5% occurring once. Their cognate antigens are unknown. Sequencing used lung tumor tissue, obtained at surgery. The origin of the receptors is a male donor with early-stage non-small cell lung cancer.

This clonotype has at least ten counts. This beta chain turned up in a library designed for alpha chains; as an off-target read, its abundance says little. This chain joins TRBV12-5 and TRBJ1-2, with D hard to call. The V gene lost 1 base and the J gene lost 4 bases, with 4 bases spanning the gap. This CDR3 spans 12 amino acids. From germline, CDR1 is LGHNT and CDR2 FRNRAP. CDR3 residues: CASGLEGYGYTF. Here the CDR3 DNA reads TGTGCTAGTGGTTTGGAGGGCTATGGCTACACCTTC.

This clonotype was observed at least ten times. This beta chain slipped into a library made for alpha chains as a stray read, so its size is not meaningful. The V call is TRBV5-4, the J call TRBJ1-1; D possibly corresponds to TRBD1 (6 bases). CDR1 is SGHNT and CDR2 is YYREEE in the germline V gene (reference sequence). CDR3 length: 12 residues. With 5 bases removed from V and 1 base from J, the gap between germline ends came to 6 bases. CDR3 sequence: CASRGANTEAFF. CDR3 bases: TGTGCCAGCAGGGGGGCGAACACTGAAGCTTTCTTT.

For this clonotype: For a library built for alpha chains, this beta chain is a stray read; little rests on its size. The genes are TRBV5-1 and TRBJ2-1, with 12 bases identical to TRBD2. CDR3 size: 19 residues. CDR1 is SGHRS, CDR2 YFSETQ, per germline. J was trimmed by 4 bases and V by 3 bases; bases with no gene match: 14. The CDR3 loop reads CASSSRPSLTSGSYNEQFF. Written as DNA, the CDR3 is TGCGCCAGCAGCTCCCGACCCTCCTTGACTAGCGGGAGTTACAATGAGCAGTTCTTC.

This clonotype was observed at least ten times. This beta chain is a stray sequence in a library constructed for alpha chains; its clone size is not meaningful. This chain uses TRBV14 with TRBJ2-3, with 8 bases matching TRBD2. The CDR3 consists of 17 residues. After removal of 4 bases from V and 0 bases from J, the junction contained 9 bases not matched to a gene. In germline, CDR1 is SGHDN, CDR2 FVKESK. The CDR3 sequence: CASSLVAGRSSTDTQYF. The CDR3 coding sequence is TGTGCCAGCAGCCTAGTAGCGGGACGATCTAGCACAGATACGCAGTATTTT. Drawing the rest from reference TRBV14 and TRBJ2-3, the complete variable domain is EAGVTQFPSHSVIEKGQTVTLRCDPISGHDNLYWYRRVMGKEIKFLLHFVKESKQDESGMPNNRFLAERTGGTYSTLKVQPAELEDSGVYFCASSLVAGRSSTDTQYFGPGTRLTVL.

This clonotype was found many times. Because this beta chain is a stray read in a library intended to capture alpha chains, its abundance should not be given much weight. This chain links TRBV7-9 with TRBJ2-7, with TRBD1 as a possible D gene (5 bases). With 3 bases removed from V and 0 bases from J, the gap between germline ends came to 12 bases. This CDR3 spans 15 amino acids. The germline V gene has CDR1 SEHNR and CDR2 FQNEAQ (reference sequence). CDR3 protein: CASSFGAASSYEQYF. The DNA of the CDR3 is TGTGCCAGCAGCTTTGGGGCCGCTAGCTCCTACGAGCAGTACTTC.

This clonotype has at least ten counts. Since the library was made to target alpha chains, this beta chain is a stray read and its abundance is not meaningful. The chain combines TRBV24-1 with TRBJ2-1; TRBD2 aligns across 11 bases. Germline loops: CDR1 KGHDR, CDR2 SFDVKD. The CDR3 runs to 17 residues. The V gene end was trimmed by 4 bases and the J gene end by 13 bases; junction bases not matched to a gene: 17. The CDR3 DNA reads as TGTGCCACCAGTGACCCCGACCTAGCGGGAGGTACCGGGGTCCAGTTCTTC. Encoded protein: CATSDPDLAGGTGVQFF.

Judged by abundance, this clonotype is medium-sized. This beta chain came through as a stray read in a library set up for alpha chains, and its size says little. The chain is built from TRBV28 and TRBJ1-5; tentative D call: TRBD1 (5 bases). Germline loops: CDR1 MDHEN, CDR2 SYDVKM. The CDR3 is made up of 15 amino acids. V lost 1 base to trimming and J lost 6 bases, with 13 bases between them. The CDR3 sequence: CASSLYYQGAQPQHF. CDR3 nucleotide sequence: TGTGCCAGCAGTTTATATTATCAGGGTGCTCAGCCCCAGCATTTT.

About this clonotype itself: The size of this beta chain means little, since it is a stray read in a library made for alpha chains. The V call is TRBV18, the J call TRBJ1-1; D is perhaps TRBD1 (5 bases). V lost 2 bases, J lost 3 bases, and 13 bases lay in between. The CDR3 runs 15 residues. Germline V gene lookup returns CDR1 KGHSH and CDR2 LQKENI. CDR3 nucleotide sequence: TGTGCCAGCTCACCATCTATAGGGGCCGACACTGAAGCTTTCTTT. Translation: CASSPSIGADTEAFF.

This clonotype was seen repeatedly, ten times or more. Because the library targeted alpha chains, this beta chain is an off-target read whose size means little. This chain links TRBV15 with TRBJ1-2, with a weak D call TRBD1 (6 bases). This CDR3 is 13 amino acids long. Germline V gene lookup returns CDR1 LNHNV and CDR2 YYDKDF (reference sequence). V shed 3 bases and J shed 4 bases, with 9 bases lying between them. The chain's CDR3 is CATSRDSRYGYTF. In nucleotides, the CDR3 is TGTGCCACCAGCAGGGACAGCCGCTATGGCTACACCTTC.

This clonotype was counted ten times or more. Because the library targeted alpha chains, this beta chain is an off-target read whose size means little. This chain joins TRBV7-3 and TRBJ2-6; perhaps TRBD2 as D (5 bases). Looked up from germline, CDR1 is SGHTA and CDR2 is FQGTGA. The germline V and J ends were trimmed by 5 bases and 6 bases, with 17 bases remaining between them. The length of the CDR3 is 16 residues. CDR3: CASSTSAGETANVLTF. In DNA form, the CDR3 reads TGTGCCAGCAGCACCTCCGCCGGGGAAACGGCCAACGTCCTGACTTTC.

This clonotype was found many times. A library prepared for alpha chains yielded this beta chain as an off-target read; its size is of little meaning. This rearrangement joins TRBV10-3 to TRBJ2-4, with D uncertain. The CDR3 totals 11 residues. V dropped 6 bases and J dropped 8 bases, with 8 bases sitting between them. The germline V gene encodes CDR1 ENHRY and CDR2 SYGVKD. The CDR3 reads CAISNLDIQYF. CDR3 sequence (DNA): TGTGCCATCAGCAACTTAGACATTCAGTACTTC.

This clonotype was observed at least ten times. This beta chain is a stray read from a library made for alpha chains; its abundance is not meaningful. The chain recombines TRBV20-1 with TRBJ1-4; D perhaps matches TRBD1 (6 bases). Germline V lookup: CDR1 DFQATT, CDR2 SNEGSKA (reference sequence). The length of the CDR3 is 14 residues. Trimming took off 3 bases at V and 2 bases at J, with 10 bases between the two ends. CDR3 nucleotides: TGCAGTGCTAGGCCGACAGGCACTAATGAAAAACTGTTTTTT. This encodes CSARPTGTNEKLFF.

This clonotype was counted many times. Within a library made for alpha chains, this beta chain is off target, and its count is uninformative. The CDR3 loop is CASSLRQGVYGYTF. In nucleotides, the CDR3 is TGTGCCAGCAGTCTCCGGCAGGGGGTCTATGGCTACACCTTC. The chain employs TRBV27 and TRBJ1-2, with 7 bases that match TRBD1. The CDR3 sequence is 14 residues long. Germline V lookup: CDR1 MNHEY, CDR2 SMNVEV (reference sequence). Unmatched junction bases numbered 7, after V lost 5 bases and J lost 4 bases.

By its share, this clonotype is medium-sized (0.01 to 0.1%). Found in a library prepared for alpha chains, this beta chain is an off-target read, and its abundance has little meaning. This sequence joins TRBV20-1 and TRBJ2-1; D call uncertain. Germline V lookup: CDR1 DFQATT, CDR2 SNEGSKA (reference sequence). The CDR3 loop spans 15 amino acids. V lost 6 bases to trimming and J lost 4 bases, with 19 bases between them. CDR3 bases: TGCAGTGCCCCCAAGCAGACCCCTACGTACAATGAGCAGTTCTTC. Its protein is CSAPKQTPTYNEQFF.

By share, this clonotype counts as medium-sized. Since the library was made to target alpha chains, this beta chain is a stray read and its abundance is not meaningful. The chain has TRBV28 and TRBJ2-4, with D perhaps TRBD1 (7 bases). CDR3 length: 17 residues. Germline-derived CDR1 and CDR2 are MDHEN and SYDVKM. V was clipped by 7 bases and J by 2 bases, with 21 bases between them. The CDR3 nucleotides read TGTGCCAGCACTGAAGGAGGGGGCAAGGTAACCAAAAACATTCAGTACTTC. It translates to CASTEGGGKVTKNIQYF. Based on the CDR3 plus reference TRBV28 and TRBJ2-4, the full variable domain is DVKVTQSSRYLVKRTGEKVFLECVQDMDHENMFWYRQDPGLGLRLIYFSYDVKMKEKGDIPEGYSVSREKKERFSLILESASTNQTSMYLCASTEGGGKVTKNIQYFGAGTRLSVL.

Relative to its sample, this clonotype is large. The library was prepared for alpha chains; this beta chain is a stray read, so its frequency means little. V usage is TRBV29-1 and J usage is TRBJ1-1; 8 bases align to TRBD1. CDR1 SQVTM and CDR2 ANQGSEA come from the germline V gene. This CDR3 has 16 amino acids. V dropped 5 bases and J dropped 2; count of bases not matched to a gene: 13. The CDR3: CSVTGAGGSSNTEAFF. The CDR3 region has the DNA TGCAGCGTTACGGGGGCAGGGGGCTCTTCTAACACTGAAGCTTTCTTT.

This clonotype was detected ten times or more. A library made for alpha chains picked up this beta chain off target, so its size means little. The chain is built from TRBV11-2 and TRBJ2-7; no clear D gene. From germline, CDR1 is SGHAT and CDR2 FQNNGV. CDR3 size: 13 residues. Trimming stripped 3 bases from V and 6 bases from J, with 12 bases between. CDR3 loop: CASSFLGAGEQYF. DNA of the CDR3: TGTGCCAGCAGCTTTTTAGGAGCTGGCGAGCAGTACTTC.

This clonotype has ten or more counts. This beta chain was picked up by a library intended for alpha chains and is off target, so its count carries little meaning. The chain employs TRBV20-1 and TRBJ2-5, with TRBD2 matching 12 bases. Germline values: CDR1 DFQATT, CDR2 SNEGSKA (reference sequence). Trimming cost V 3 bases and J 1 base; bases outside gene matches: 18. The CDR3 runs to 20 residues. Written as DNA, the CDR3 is TGCAGTGCTAGCGACCACGTTGGGAGGGGACTAGCGGGCTGCCAAGAGACCCAGTACTTC. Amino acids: CSASDHVGRGLAGCQETQYF.

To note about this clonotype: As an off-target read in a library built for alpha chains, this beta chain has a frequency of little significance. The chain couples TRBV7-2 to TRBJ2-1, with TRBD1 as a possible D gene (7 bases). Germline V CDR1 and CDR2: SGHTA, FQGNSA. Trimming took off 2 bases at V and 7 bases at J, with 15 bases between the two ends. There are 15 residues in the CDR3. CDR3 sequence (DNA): TGTGCCAGCAGCTTAAGAATGACAGGGAGGAATGAGCAGTTCTTC. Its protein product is CASSLRMTGRNEQFF.

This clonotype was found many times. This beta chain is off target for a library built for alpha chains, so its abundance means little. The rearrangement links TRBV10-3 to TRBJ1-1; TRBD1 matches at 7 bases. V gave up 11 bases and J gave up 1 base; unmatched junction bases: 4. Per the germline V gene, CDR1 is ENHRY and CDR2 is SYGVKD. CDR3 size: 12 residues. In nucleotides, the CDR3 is TGTGCCGTACGGACAGGGAACACTGAAGCTTTCTTT. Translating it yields CAVRTGNTEAFF.

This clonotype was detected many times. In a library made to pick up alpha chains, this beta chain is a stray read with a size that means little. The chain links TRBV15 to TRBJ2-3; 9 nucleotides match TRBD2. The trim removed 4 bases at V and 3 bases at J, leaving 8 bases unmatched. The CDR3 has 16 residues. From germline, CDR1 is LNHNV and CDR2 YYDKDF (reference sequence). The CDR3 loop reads CATSMGSGSWTDTQYF. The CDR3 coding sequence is TGTGCCACCAGCATGGGTAGCGGGAGTTGGACAGATACGCAGTATTTT.

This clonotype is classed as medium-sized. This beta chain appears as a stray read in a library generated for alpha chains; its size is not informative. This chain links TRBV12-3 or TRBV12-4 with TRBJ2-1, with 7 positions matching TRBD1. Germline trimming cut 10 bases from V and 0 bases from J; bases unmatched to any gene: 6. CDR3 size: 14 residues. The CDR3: CATRTGLSYNEQFF. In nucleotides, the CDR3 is TGTGCCACCAGGACAGGTCTCTCCTACAATGAGCAGTTCTTC.

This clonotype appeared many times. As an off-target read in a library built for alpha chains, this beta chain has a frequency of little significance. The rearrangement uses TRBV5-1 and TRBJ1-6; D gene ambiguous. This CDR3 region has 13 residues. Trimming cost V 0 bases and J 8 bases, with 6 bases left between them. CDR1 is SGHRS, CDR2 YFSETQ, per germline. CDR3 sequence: CASSLGGDSPLHF. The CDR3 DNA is TGCGCCAGCAGCTTGGGTGGGGATTCACCCCTCCACTTT.

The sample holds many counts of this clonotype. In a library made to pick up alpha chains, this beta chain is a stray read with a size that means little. CDR3 nucleotides: TGCAGTGCTAAAGGGACTTTGAGCTCCTACGAGCAGTACTTC. The encoded protein is CSAKGTLSSYEQYF. The rearrangement joins TRBV20-1 to TRBJ2-7; tentative D call: TRBD2 (6 bases). Germline V gives CDR1 DFQATT, CDR2 SNEGSKA (reference sequence). The CDR3 loop spans 14 amino acids. Trimming took 4 bases from V and 0 from J, leaving 13 bases between them.

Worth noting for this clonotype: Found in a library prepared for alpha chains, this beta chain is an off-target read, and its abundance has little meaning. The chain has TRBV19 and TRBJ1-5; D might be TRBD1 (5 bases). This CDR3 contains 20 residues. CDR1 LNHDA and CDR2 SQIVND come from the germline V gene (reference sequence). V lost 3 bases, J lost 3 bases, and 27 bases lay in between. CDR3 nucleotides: TGTGCCAGTAGTATCCCCCCCCGGGCCCTACGAGGGACTTTCAATCAGCCCCAGCATTTT. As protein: CASSIPPRALRGTFNQPQHF. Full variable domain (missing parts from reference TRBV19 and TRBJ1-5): DGGITQSPKYLFRKEGQNVTLSCEQNLNHDAMYWYRQDPGQGLRLIYYSQIVNDFQKGDIAEGYSVSREKKESFPLTVTSAQKNPTAFYLCASSIPPRALRGTFNQPQHFGDGTRLSIL.

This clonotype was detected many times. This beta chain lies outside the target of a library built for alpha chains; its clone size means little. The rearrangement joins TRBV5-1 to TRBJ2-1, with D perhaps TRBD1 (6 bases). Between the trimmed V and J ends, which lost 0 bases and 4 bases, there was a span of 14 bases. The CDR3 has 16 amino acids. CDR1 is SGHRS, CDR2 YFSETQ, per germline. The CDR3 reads CASSLDTGLEYNEQFF. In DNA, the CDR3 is TGCGCCAGCAGCTTGGATACAGGGTTAGAGTACAATGAGCAGTTCTTC.

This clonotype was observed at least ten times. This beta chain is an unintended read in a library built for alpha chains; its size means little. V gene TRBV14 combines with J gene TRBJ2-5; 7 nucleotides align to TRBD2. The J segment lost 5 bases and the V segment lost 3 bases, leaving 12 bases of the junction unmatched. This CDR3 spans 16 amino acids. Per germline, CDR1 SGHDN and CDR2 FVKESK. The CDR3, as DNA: TGTGCCAGCAGCCAGATCTTCGGGACTAACGGCGAGACCCAGTACTTC. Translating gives CASSQIFGTNGETQYF.

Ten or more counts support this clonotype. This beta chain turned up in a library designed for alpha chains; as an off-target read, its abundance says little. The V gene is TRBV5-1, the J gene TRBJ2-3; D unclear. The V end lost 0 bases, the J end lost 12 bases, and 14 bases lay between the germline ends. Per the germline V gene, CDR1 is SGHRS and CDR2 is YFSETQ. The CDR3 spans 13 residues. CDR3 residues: CASSLAFGKAQYF. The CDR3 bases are TGCGCCAGCAGCTTGGCCTTTGGTAAGGCACAGTATTTT.

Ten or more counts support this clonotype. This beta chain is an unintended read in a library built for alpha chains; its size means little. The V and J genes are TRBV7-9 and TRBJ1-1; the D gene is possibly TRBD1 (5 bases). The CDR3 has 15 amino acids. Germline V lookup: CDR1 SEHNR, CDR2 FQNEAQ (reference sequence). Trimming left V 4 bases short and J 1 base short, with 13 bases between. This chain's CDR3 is CASSSAWGGNTEAFF. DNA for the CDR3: TGTGCCAGCAGCTCCGCGTGGGGGGGGAACACTGAAGCTTTCTTT.

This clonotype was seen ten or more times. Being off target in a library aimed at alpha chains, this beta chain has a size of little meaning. The chain's CDR3 is CASSHDTEEAFF. CDR3 coding DNA: TGTGCCAGCAGCCACGATACGGAGGAAGCTTTCTTT. The chain joins TRBV14 to TRBJ1-1; D call uncertain. V was trimmed by 3 bases and J by 8 bases, leaving 10 bases between them. There are 12 residues in the CDR3. Looked up from germline, CDR1 is SGHDN and CDR2 is FVKESK. The whole variable domain, remainder taken from reference TRBV14 and TRBJ1-1, is EAGVTQFPSHSVIEKGQTVTLRCDPISGHDNLYWYRRVMGKEIKFLLHFVKESKQDESGMPNNRFLAERTGGTYSTLKVQPAELEDSGVYFCASSHDTEEAFFGQGTRLTVV.

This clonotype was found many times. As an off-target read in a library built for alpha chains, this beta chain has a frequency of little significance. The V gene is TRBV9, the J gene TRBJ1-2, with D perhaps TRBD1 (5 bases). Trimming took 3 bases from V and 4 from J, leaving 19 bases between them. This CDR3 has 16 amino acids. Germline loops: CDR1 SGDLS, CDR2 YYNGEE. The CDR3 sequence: CASSEPRGGSPYGYTF. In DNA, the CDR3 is TGTGCCAGCAGCGAGCCGCGTGGGGGGTCTCCCTATGGCTACACCTTC.